These T cell receptor beta chains were read from a single sample in a study of T cell responses to AZD1222 COVID-19 vaccine. Sequencing used immunoSEQ multiplex PCR; TCRdb keeps in-frame clones, though not all of them. Altogether 100,000 to 140,000 clones are present, around 92% being singletons, with the ten largest covering under 10%. Sequencing used peripheral blood, obtained 28 days after the second AZD1222 dose. The receptors originated from an adult who received the AZD1222 COVID-19 vaccine. The CDR3 runs from the conserved cysteine through the conserved F or W. The D gene is left open where the match is weak. Not every row has a clone size; where given, it reads once, few, many or a size class.

J,size,V,D,DNA,CDR3
TRBJ2-7,.,TRBV29-1,.,TGCAGCGTTGCCGGGAAGGGCTCTACCGAGCAGTACTTC,CSVAGKGSTEQYF
TRBJ1-2,.,TRBV9,.,TGTGCCAGCAGCCCCCGGGCAGATAACTATGGCTACACCTTC,CASSPRADNYGYTF
TRBJ2-1,few,TRBV6-5,.,TGTGCCAGCAATAGGGGGGGGCACTACAATGAGCAGTTCTTC,CASNRGGHYNEQFF
TRBJ2-3,.,TRBV19,TRBD2,TGTGCCAGTAGTATAGCGGCTAGCGGGGGCACAGATACGCAGTATTTT,CASSIAASGGTDTQYF
TRBJ1-3,.,TRBV5-6,TRBD1,TGTGCCAGCAGCAGAGGACAGGGGGCTGGAAACACCATATATTTT,CASSRGQGAGNTIYF
TRBJ2-1,.,TRBV6-2/TRBV6-3,TRBD2,TGTGCCAGCAGCTTTAGCGGGAGCTATGAGCAGTTCTTC,CASSFSGSYEQFF
TRBJ1-4,.,TRBV3-1/TRBV3-2,.,TGTGCCAGCAGCCAACCCCGGGGCAATAATGAAAAACTGTTTTTT,CASSQPRGNNEKLFF
TRBJ2-1,.,TRBV2,.,TGTGCCAGCAATTCGGGGATGGGTGAGCAGTTCTTC,CASNSGMGEQFF
TRBJ1-5,.,TRBV6-5,TRBD1,TGTGCCAGCTTGCGGGGGACAGATAGCAATCAGCCCCAGCATTTT,CASLRGTDSNQPQHF
TRBJ1-1,.,TRBV6-5,TRBD1,TGTGCCAGCAGGTCCCTACAGGGGACTGAAGCTTTCTTT,CASRSLQGTEAFF
TRBJ1-3,once,TRBV19,.,TGTGCCAGTAGTCGGGGCTCTGGAAACACCATATATTTT,CASSRGSGNTIYF
TRBJ1-2,once,TRBV5-1,TRBD1,TGCGCCAGCAGCTCCCTCTCCAGGGGGTTTGGCTACACCTTC,CASSSLSRGFGYTF
TRBJ2-3,.,TRBV9,TRBD2,TGTGCCAGCAGCCCCCAGGGACTAGCAAGTTTGGTAGATACGCAGTATTTT,CASSPQGLASLVDTQYF
TRBJ1-2,.,TRBV18,TRBD1,TGTGCCAGCTCACCAAGGGGACAGGGAAACTATGGCTACACCTTC,CASSPRGQGNYGYTF
TRBJ2-7,once,TRBV4-1,TRBD1,TGCGCCAGCAGCCGAGCACCGGGACAGTCCTACGAGCAGTACTTC,CASSRAPGQSYEQYF
TRBJ1-5,.,TRBV5-8,.,TGTGCCAGCAGCTTGGCCGGACAGAGGGGCAATCAGCCCCAGCATTTT,CASSLAGQRGNQPQHF
TRBJ1-5,.,TRBV6-5,.,TGTGCCAGCAGTTGGACCCAGGATCAGCCCCAGCATTTT,CASSWTQDQPQHF
TRBJ1-5,.,TRBV30,.,TGTGCCTGGAGTGCCGGGTACAATCAGCCCCAGCATTTT,CAWSAGYNQPQHF
TRBJ2-5,once,TRBV19,.,TGTGCCAGTAGTATACCCAACCGGGCAGGGGTGACCCAGTACTTC,CASSIPNRAGVTQYF
TRBJ1-1,.,TRBV30,.,TGTGCCTGGAGTATAAACACTGAAGCTTTCTTT,CAWSINTEAFF
TRBJ1-2,once,TRBV13,TRBD1,TGTGCCAGCAGCCCGGAGCTGGGACAGGGAACCTATGGCTACACCTTC,CASSPELGQGTYGYTF
TRBJ1-3,.,TRBV30,.,TGTGCCTGGGGCCCCGGGGCAGGGGTTGGAAACACCATATATTTT,CAWGPGAGVGNTIYF
TRBJ2-7,.,TRBV6-5,.,TGTGCCAGCAGTTTCGGGCACTCGCAGTACTTC,CASSFGHSQYF
TRBJ2-5,few,TRBV25-1,TRBD1,TGTGCCAGCAGTCAGGGGGCGGTGGAGACCCAGTACTTC,CASSQGAVETQYF
TRBJ1-4,once,TRBV5-1,.,TGCGCCAGCAGCTCCGGGGCCCTTAATGAAAAACTGTTTTTT,CASSSGALNEKLFF
TRBJ2-3,once,TRBV19,TRBD1,TGTGCCAGTAGACAAACGGGACAGCTGACAGATACGCAGTATTTT,CASRQTGQLTDTQYF
TRBJ2-5,.,TRBV28,.,TGTGCCAGCAGTTTACCGGGCCAAGAGACCCAGTACTTC,CASSLPGQETQYF
TRBJ1-1,.,TRBV6-6,.,TGTGCCAGCAGTTACCCCTGGAACACTGAAGCTTTCTTT,CASSYPWNTEAFF
TRBJ2-7,.,TRBV12-3/TRBV12-4,.,TGTGCCAGCAGTATTGGGGGAACCTACGAGCAGTACTTC,CASSIGGTYEQYF
TRBJ1-6,.,TRBV3-1/TRBV3-2,TRBD1,TGTGCCAGCAGCCAAGTGAGGGGTAACAGACAGGGGGCCCCAAGCTATAATTCACCCCTCCACTTT,CASSQVRGNRQGAPSYNSPLHF
TRBJ2-1,once,TRBV3-1/TRBV3-2,.,TGTGCCAGCAGCCGGGAAATAAATGAGCAGTTCTTC,CASSREINEQFF
TRBJ1-2,.,TRBV19,TRBD1,TGTGCCAGTAGTATATCAGGGGGGAGGAATGGCTACACCTTC,CASSISGGRNGYTF
TRBJ1-2,.,TRBV5-1,.,TGCGCCAGCAGCTTGGAGGGGGAACATTATGGCTACACCTTC,CASSLEGEHYGYTF
TRBJ1-1,.,TRBV10-2,.,TGCGCCAGCAGTGACGGTCCCACCCACCGACAGAACACTGAAGCTTTCTTT,CASSDGPTHRQNTEAFF
TRBJ2-3,.,TRBV27,.,TGTGCCAGCAGTTCGAGGGCAGACACGCAGTATTTT,CASSSRADTQYF
TRBJ2-5,.,TRBV5-4,TRBD2,TGTGCCAGCAGCTTGCGACTAGCGGGGCAAGAGACCCAGTACTTC,CASSLRLAGQETQYF
TRBJ1-3,.,TRBV7-7,.,TGTGCCAGCAGCCCATTGGGGACTGGAAACACCATATATTTT,CASSPLGTGNTIYF
TRBJ2-3,.,TRBV7-9,TRBD2,TGTGCCAGCAGCATCACTAGCGGGGGGGCCAGTAATACAGATACGCAGTATTTT,CASSITSGGASNTDTQYF
TRBJ2-3,.,TRBV27,.,TGTGCCAGCAGTTTAAGCAGCACAGATACGCAGTATTTT,CASSLSSTDTQYF
TRBJ1-1,.,TRBV23-1,.,TGCGCCAGCAGTCAGTCCCGGGACACGGCTGAAGCTTTCTTT,CASSQSRDTAEAFF
TRBJ2-7,.,TRBV19,.,TGTGCCAGTAGTATAGATTATAACGAGCAGTACTTC,CASSIDYNEQYF
TRBJ2-5,.,TRBV29-1,TRBD1,TGCAGCGTTGGTCAGGGGGATGGAGAGACCCAGTACTTC,CSVGQGDGETQYF
TRBJ1-1,.,TRBV2,.,TGTGCCAGCAGTACCACCCGGGAAGCTTTCTTT,CASSTTREAFF
TRBJ1-5,.,TRBV28,.,TGTGCCAGCTCCGCCTTCGCCCTGGGTCAGCCCCAGCATTTT,CASSAFALGQPQHF
TRBJ2-1,once,TRBV5-1,TRBD2,TGCGCCAGCGGGGTAGCGGGAGAGAGCAATGAGCAGTTCTTC,CASGVAGESNEQFF
TRBJ2-7,.,TRBV2,.,TGTGCCAGCAGCCCGGGAGCTCCCTACGAGCAGTACTTC,CASSPGAPYEQYF
TRBJ1-4,.,TRBV5-5,TRBD1,TGTGCCAGCAGCTCCGGGACAGTAAATGAAAAACTGTTTTTT,CASSSGTVNEKLFF
TRBJ2-2,.,TRBV3-1/TRBV3-2,.,TGTGCCAGCAGCCAAGGAGGAGGCACCGGGGAGCTGTTTTTT,CASSQGGGTGELFF
TRBJ1-1,.,TRBV30,.,TGTGCCTGGAGTGTAATGGGGACTGAAGCTTTCTTT,CAWSVMGTEAFF
TRBJ1-6,.,TRBV6-4,.,TGTGCCAGCAGTGTTGAGGGTGAGCGTTCACCCCTCCACTTT,CASSVEGERSPLHF
TRBJ2-5,.,TRBV3-1/TRBV3-2,TRBD2,TGTGCCAGCAGCCTACTAGCGGGGGTTCTAGAGACCCAGTACTTC,CASSLLAGVLETQYF
TRBJ2-7,.,TRBV7-9,TRBD2,TGTGCCAGCAGCTTAACCGGACTAGCGGTCTACGAGCAGTACTTC,CASSLTGLAVYEQYF
TRBJ2-5,.,TRBV11-2,.,TGTGCCAGCAGCTCTTCTGGGGGCGCGGGGAGGGAGACCCAGTACTTC,CASSSSGGAGRETQYF
TRBJ2-7,.,TRBV18,.,TGTGCCAGCTCACCACTCAGCCAGGAGGGCGAGCAGTACTTC,CASSPLSQEGEQYF